The TCR beta chain described here comes from a study of T cell responses to AZD1222 COVID-19 vaccine. Study results and caveats: Donors skewed white British and female; clonal diversity was possibly underestimated. Along spike, vaccine-associated CD4 TCRs were found throughout, with dominance at 160-218 and 743-854. Unmutated regions of variants are reportedly targeted by nearly half of spike-specific TCRs. Spike-specific TCR breadth and depth went up after people got two AZD1222 doses.

Turning to this clone: What it recognizes is unknown.

Assay used: immunoSEQ multiplex PCR; TCRdb lists only in-frame clones, some missing. The sample has roughly 130,000 clones, approximately 85% seen once. The specimen comprised peripheral blood, sampled on day 0 of MenACWY control vaccination. This receptor was identified in an adult in good health.

The CDR3 loop is CASSPLPGGYEQYF. CDR3 DNA: TGTGCCAGCTCACCCCTCCCAGGTGGGTACGAGCAGTACTTC. V gene TRBV18 combines with J gene TRBJ2-7; D unclear. Germline assignment: CDR1 KGHSH and CDR2 LQKENI. The CDR3 length is 14 residues. Between the trimmed V and J ends, which lost 3 bases and 4 bases, there was a span of 13 bases.